The TCR beta chain under discussion was sequenced for a study of blood T cell repertoires in COVID-19. About the research overall: PBMCs, B-cell-depleted T cells, or T cells provided the cDNA or gDNA that made up the material.

Per the authors' pipeline: Counts of nucleated cells, estimated from reference gene primer amplification, were obtained. Sequencing used immunoSEQ multiplex PCR; TCRdb keeps in-frame clones, though not all of them. V, J and clone size derive from that table, while D and trimming were established from the DNA sequence. Of 50,000 to 60,000 clones in the sample, about 88% were seen once. Germline loops: CDR1 SGHRS, CDR2 YFSETQ. CDR3 length: 13 amino acids. V lost 2 bases and J lost 1, with 5 bases in between. The sequenced sample was peripheral blood. This sequence joins TRBV5-1 and TRBJ2-3; unclear D gene. This TCR was recovered from a man in his sixties with acute or convalescent COVID-19. CDR3 DNA: TGCGCCAGCAGCTTCTCTGGCACAGATACGCAGTATTTT. Protein sequence: CASSFSGTDTQYF. Filled out from reference TRBV5-1 and TRBJ2-3, the complete variable domain reads KAGVTQTPRYLIKTRGQQVTLSCSPISGHRSVSWYQQTPGQGLQFLFEYFSETQRNKGNFPGRFSGRQFSNSRSEMNVSTLELGDSALYLCASSFSGTDTQYFGPGTRLTVL.